This T cell receptor beta chain was recorded in a study of CD8 T cells in Susac syndrome. Germline V gene sequence: CDR1 SEHNR, CDR2 FQNEAQ (reference sequence). The CDR3 runs 14 residues. Between the trimmed V and J ends, which lost 0 bases and 3 bases, there was a span of 9 bases. The RNA, roughly 0.45 to 1 ug, was put through reverse transcription using random hexamers. TCR beta CDR3 was amplified by immunoSEQ covering 54 Vbeta and 13 Jbeta. Via MiXCR, TCRdb re-called the immunoSEQ multiplex PCR reads, giving one row per CDR3 protein. The table has more than 130,000 distinct CDR3 sequences, about 93% seen once. The authors carried out high-throughput sequencing of TCR beta. They applied it to CD8+ and CD4+ T cells obtained from blood.

This clonotype originated in a human donor in good health. This chain joins TRBV7-9 and TRBJ2-7; TRBD1 or TRBD2 may be the D gene (5 bases each). The sample consisted of CD8+ T cells from PBMCs. This CDR3 reads CASSLAGEFYEQYF. The DNA for the CDR3 is TGTGCCAGCAGCTTAGCGGGGGAGTTCTACGAGCAGTACTTC. Combining the CDR3 with reference TRBV7-9 and TRBJ2-7 gives the whole variable domain DTGVSQNPRHKITKRGQNVTFRCDPISEHNRLYWYRQTLGQGPEFLTYFQNEAQLEKSRLLSDRFSAERPKGSFSTLEIQRTEQGDSAMYLCASSLAGEFYEQYFGPGTRLTVT.